The 8 T cell receptor beta chains below were found in one sample sequenced in a study of T cell changes during pregnancy in multiple sclerosis. The assay was immunoSEQ multiplex PCR, and TCRdb's table has in-frame clones only and misses some. This sample yields around 42,000 clones, of which 75% to 95% are seen a single time; under 0.5% belongs to the top ten. Here the sequenced sample was CD4+ T cells from peripheral blood mononuclear cells, taken in the second trimester of pregnancy. Every receptor here comes from a female donor in good health, enrolled as a control in a pregnancy study.

The chain links TRBV19 to TRBJ2-5; D possibly corresponds to TRBD2 (6 bases). Germline V gene sequence: CDR1 LNHDA, CDR2 SQIVND (reference sequence). V was pared by 5 bases and J by 2 bases, with 12 bases between. The CDR3 is 14 amino acids. CDR3 amino acids: CASSPRDLQETQYF. CDR3 nucleotide sequence: TGTGCCAGTAGTCCTCGGGACTTACAAGAGACCCAGTACTTC.

This clone was recorded only once. V usage is TRBV29-1 and J usage is TRBJ2-3; 11 nucleotides align to TRBD2. There are 15 residues in the CDR3. Trimming removed 4 bases from V and 6 bases from J; junction bases left unmatched: 9. CDR1 is SQVTM, CDR2 ANQGSEA, per germline. CDR3 DNA sequence: TGCAGCGTTGGGGGAACTAGCGGGAGTACTGATACGCAGTATTTT. Translation: CSVGGTSGSTDTQYF.

The chain employs TRBV11-2 and TRBJ2-5; the D gene is possibly TRBD2 (6 bases). The germline V gene encodes CDR1 SGHAT and CDR2 FQNNGV. Trimming shortened V by 4 bases and J by 5 bases, and 14 bases separated the two germline ends. CDR3 length: 14 amino acids. DNA for the CDR3: TGTGCCAGCAGCTCCTGGTTGGGAGGCGAGACCCAGTACTTC. Translation gives CASSSWLGGETQYF.

The chain combines TRBV4-3 with TRBJ2-1, with D possibly TRBD1 on 5 matching bases. The CDR3 is 16 amino acids. The germline gives CDR1 LGHNA, CDR2 YSLEER. V was trimmed by 1 base and J by 4 bases, leaving 14 bases between them. The CDR3 nucleotides are TGCGCCAGCAGCCAAGTTGGCAGGGATAGATACAATGAGCAGTTCTTC. Translating gives CASSQVGRDRYNEQFF.

The chain has TRBV7-2 and TRBJ1-2; unclear D gene. Trimming pared 1 base from V and 8 bases from J, leaving 17 bases between. The CDR3 runs 15 residues. Per germline, CDR1 SGHTA and CDR2 FQGNSA. DNA of the CDR3: TGTGCCAGCAGCTTAGGAGCGCGGCATCCTGCGGGCTACACCTTC. Translation: CASSLGARHPAGYTF.

The chain couples TRBV6-1 to TRBJ1-6; the D is unclear. Germline V gene sequence: CDR1 MNHNS, CDR2 SASEGT. V lost 10 bases, J lost 0 bases, and 13 bases lay in between. The CDR3 extends over 15 amino acids. CDR3 DNA: TGTGCCACCGCTACCCGAAGCTCCTATAATTCACCCCTCCACTTT. This sequence encodes CATATRSSYNSPLHF.

V is TRBV18 and J is TRBJ2-1; D is possibly TRBD2 (7 bases). V was shortened by 3 bases and J by 8 bases, with 23 bases between the two germline ends. Per germline, CDR1 KGHSH and CDR2 LQKENI. This CDR3 has 17 residues. The CDR3 reads CASSPNLPAGGRDEQFF. The CDR3, as DNA: TGTGCCAGCTCACCTAACCTACCTGCCGGGGGGCGGGATGAGCAGTTCTTC. The full variable domain, rest sourced from reference TRBV18 and TRBJ2-1, is NAGVMQNPRHLVRRRGQEARLRCSPMKGHSHVYWYRQLPEEGLKFMVYLQKENIIDESGMPKERFSAEFPKEGPSILRIQQVVRGDSAAYFCASSPNLPAGGRDEQFFGPGTRLTVL.

This chain connects TRBV4-2 to TRBJ1-5; D not resolved. Per germline, CDR1 LGHNA and CDR2 YNFKEQ. The CDR3 loop spans 17 amino acids. V was cut by 0 bases and J by 5 bases, with 17 bases left in between. The DNA for the CDR3 is TGTGCCAGCAGCCAAGATTTGGCGGGAGGCGGCTATCAGCCCCAGCATTTT. Its protein is CASSQDLAGGGYQPQHF.